Below are 27 T cell receptor beta chains sequenced from a single sample in a study of beta chain features in type 1 diabetes. Regarding the study as a whole: There was a moderate but significant shortening of TCRB CDR3s in all four CD4+ subsets of Type 1 diabetes patients.

The isolated RNA, all of it, was reverse transcribed, so expressed TCRB transcripts were what got sequenced. Assay used: immunoSEQ multiplex PCR; TCRdb lists only in-frame clones, some missing. The table records 300,000 to 400,000 clones, approximately 15% of them present only once. Their antigens are not known. The sample taken for sequencing was naive CD4+ T cells from blood. These receptors were taken from a woman between 18 and 29 years old with type 1 diabetes.

The sample holds a few counts of this clone. This chain joins TRBV30 and TRBJ1-5; D call uncertain. V dropped 2 bases and J dropped 4 bases, with 9 bases sitting between them. The germline V gene has CDR1 GTSNPN and CDR2 SVGIG (reference sequence). This CDR3 has 13 amino acids. CDR3 sequence reads: CAWSQRDNQPQHF. In DNA form, the CDR3 reads TGTGCCTGGAGTCAGAGGGATAATCAGCCCCAGCATTTT.

This chain joins TRBV5-6 and TRBJ2-2; perhaps TRBD1 as D (5 bases). Germline V gives CDR1 SGHDT, CDR2 YYEEEE. V was shortened by 1 base and J by 6 bases, with 7 bases between the two germline ends. This CDR3 is 13 amino acids long. CDR3 in DNA: TGTGCCAGCAGCTTGAGGGGATCCGGGGAGCTGTTTTTT. Protein sequence: CASSLRGSGELFF.

The chain combines TRBV7-3 with TRBJ2-1; tentatively, D is TRBD1 (5 bases). CDR3 size: 15 residues. V was cut by 1 base and J by 2 bases, with 9 bases left in between. The germline CDR1 and CDR2 sequences are SGHTA and FQGTGA. The CDR3 sequence: CASSLNSQAYNEQFF. CDR3 in DNA: TGTGCCAGCAGCTTAAATTCACAGGCCTACAATGAGCAGTTCTTC.

The sample holds a few counts of this clone. The V call is TRBV9, the J call TRBJ2-7, with TRBD1 as a possible D gene (7 bases). The CDR3 covers 15 residues. CDR1 and CDR2 (germline): SGDLS, YYNGEE. Trimming removed 1 base at V and 7 bases at J, with 18 bases between. CDR3 residues: CASSVTHGQAGEQYF. The DNA for the CDR3 is TGTGCCAGCAGCGTAACCCATGGACAGGCGGGGGAGCAGTACTTC.

The chain carries TRBV21-1 and TRBJ2-4; the table's TRBD2 call for D was not verified on the DNA. TRBV21-1 is a known pseudogene. This CDR3 is 17 amino acids long. CDR3 DNA sequence: TGTGCCAGCAGCAAAGTCTATCTGAGCGGGAGTGGGAACATTCAGTACTTC. Its translation is CASSKVYLSGSGNIQYF.

The chain is built from TRBV7-3 and TRBJ2-2; possibly TRBD2 for D (5 bases). Per germline, CDR1 SGHTA and CDR2 FQGTGA. The CDR3 sequence is 15 residues long. V was pared by 3 bases and J by 7 bases, with 15 bases between. Here the CDR3 DNA reads TGTGCCAGCAGCTTGGGAACTAGATGGGGCGGGGAGCTGTTTTTT. Protein sequence: CASSLGTRWGGELFF.

This clone occurred a few times. The genes are TRBV11-2 and TRBJ1-5, with D possibly being TRBD1 (5 bases). The CDR3 loop spans 16 amino acids. V lost 6 bases and J 6 bases, leaving 21 bases between the germline ends. Per germline, CDR1 SGHAT and CDR2 FQNNGV. The CDR3 sequence: CASSRFLGGRAQPQHF. In DNA, the CDR3 is TGTGCCAGCAGTAGGTTTTTGGGGGGTAGGGCTCAGCCCCAGCATTTT.

This clone has a handful of counts. V gene TRBV4-1 combines with J gene TRBJ2-1, with a weak D call TRBD1 (5 bases). The CDR3 has 13 residues. The ends were cut back, 3 bases at V and 9 bases at J, with 12 bases in the middle. Germline V lookup: CDR1 MGHRA, CDR2 YSYEKL. For the CDR3, the DNA is TGCGCCAGCAGCCAGCAGGGCCCCGGTGAGCAGTTCTTC. It yields the protein CASSQQGPGEQFF.

This clone was seen only once. The V call is TRBV15, the J call TRBJ2-7; 12 nucleotides align to TRBD2. V trimming: 5 bases; J trimming: 3 bases; junction bases outside the gene matches: 5. Germline V gene data show CDR1 as LNHNV and CDR2 as YYDKDF (reference sequence). The CDR3 is made up of 15 amino acids. CDR3 sequence reads: CATSSGLAGHYEQYV. Written as DNA, the CDR3 is TGTGCCACCAGCTCCGGACTAGCGGGACACTACGAGCAGTACGTC.

This sequence joins TRBV10-3 and TRBJ2-1, with 7 bases lining up with TRBD1. Germline V gene sequence: CDR1 ENHRY, CDR2 SYGVKD. The CDR3 spans 15 residues. The V and J ends lost 4 bases and 2 bases, in that order; junction bases with no gene match: 5. The CDR3 here is CAISGGTAAYNEQFF. The CDR3 DNA sequence: TGTGCCATCAGTGGGGGGACAGCGGCCTACAATGAGCAGTTCTTC.

This clone was observed a handful of times. This chain connects TRBV19 to TRBJ1-1, with D possibly matching TRBD1 (6 bases). The CDR3 is made up of 14 amino acids. Germline V gene lookup returns CDR1 LNHDA and CDR2 SQIVND (reference sequence). V lost 3 bases, J lost 6 bases, and 14 bases lay in between. The CDR3 spells CASSIPRDNAEAFF. The CDR3 DNA reads TGTGCCAGTAGTATCCCCCGGGACAATGCTGAAGCTTTCTTT.

The sample holds a few counts of this clone. The J gene is TRBJ2-1, the V gene TRBV5-1; TRBD2 matches at 8 bases. Germline lookup yields CDR1 SGHRS and CDR2 YFSETQ. Germline trimming cut 4 bases from V and 0 bases from J; bases unmatched to any gene: 15. The CDR3 length is 19 residues. The CDR3 reads CASSPKPSGSPSSYNEQFF. The CDR3 nucleotides are TGCGCCAGCAGCCCGAAACCGAGCGGGAGCCCCAGCTCCTACAATGAGCAGTTCTTC.

This clone was counted only a few times. This chain uses TRBV7-2 with TRBJ1-2; D possibly corresponds to TRBD1 (5 bases). Germline CDR1 reads SGHTA; CDR2 reads FQGNSA. The CDR3 runs to 14 residues. Trimming pared 0 bases from V and 8 bases from J, leaving 13 bases between. CDR3 nucleotides: TGTGCCAGCAGCTTAGCAGGCAGGGTCGAAGGCTACACCTTC. Encoded protein: CASSLAGRVEGYTF.

There are a few counts of this clone. This chain connects TRBV21-1 to TRBJ2-1; TRBD2 reflects the table's D call only, with no check against the DNA. TRBV21-1 is termed a pseudogene. The CDR3 loop spans 15 amino acids. CDR3 in amino acids: CASSKPPERYNEQFF. CDR3 DNA: TGTGCCAGCAGCAAACCTCCCGAGAGGTACAATGAGCAGTTCTTC.

The J gene is TRBJ1-1, the V gene TRBV19, with 8 positions matching TRBD1. CDR1 and CDR2 (germline): LNHDA, SQIVND (reference sequence). V lost 4 bases to trimming and J lost 0 bases; unmatched junction nucleotides: 4. The CDR3 length is 15 residues. DNA for the CDR3: TGTGCCAGTAGTACGAGACAGGGGCTGAACACTGAAGCTTTCTTT. This codes for CASSTRQGLNTEAFF.

The chain uses TRBV7-9 and TRBJ2-7; the D is unclear. The CDR3 runs to 13 residues. Germline V gene sequence: CDR1 SEHNR, CDR2 FQNEAQ (reference sequence). Trimming cost V 5 bases and J 3 bases, with 11 bases left between them. CDR3 residues: CASSIETYYEQYF. In nucleotides, the CDR3 is TGTGCCAGCAGCATTGAAACCTACTACGAGCAGTACTTC.

This clone was picked up a small number of times. The rearrangement links TRBV2 to TRBJ1-1; no definite D call. Trimming removed 7 bases from V and 0 bases from J, with 15 bases in between. Germline CDR1 reads SNHLY; CDR2 reads FYNNEI. This CDR3 comprises 15 residues. The CDR3 DNA follows: TGTGCCAGCATACTCCGCGCGGGCCTGAACACTGAAGCTTTCTTT. Its translation is CASILRAGLNTEAFF.

This clone was counted a few times. The rearrangement uses TRBV29-1 and TRBJ2-4; no clear D. V lost 4 bases and J 5 bases, leaving 12 bases between the germline ends. Looked up from germline, CDR1 is SQVTM and CDR2 is ANQGSEA. This CDR3 comprises 13 residues. CDR3 amino acids: CSVARRLENIQYF. Written as DNA, the CDR3 is TGCAGCGTTGCACGAAGACTTGAAAACATTCAGTACTTC.

This chain joins TRBV27 and TRBJ2-2; no firm D call. V lost 4 bases and J 5 bases, leaving 14 bases between the germline ends. This CDR3 has 15 amino acids. The germline CDR1 and CDR2 sequences are MNHEY and SMNVEV (reference sequence). CDR3: CASSSIIPETGELFF. The CDR3 coding sequence is TGTGCCAGCAGTTCTATCATCCCGGAGACCGGGGAGCTGTTTTTT.

This clone turned up a few times. The V gene is TRBV9, the J gene TRBJ2-3, with 10 bases identical to TRBD1. The V segment lost 0 bases and the J segment 1 base; nucleotides outside the gene matches: 2. This CDR3 has 16 residues. CDR1 is SGDLS and CDR2 is YYNGEE in the germline V gene. The CDR3 region has the DNA TGTGCCAGCAGCGTAGAGGGGACAGGGGGCACAGATACGCAGTATTTT. Residues: CASSVEGTGGTDTQYF.

The chain carries TRBV28 and TRBJ2-5, with TRBD2 as a possible D gene (5 bases). The length of the CDR3 is 13 residues. The V gene lost 10 bases and the J gene lost 3 bases, with 15 bases spanning the gap. The germline gives CDR1 MDHEN, CDR2 SYDVKM. In nucleotides, the CDR3 is TGTGCCACCGTAGGAGGTGCTAAAGAGACCCAGTACTTC. Amino acid sequence: CATVGGAKETQYF. Based on the CDR3 plus reference TRBV28 and TRBJ2-5, the full variable domain is DVKVTQSSRYLVKRTGEKVFLECVQDMDHENMFWYRQDPGLGLRLIYFSYDVKMKEKGDIPEGYSVSREKKERFSLILESASTNQTSMYLCATVGGAKETQYFGPGTRLLVL.

J is TRBJ2-4 and V is TRBV9; 14 bases match TRBD2. V was pared by 4 bases and J by 8 bases, with 5 bases of the junction left unmatched. The germline gives CDR1 SGDLS, CDR2 YYNGEE. CDR3 length: 15 residues. CDR3 region: CASSPTSGRADIQYF. The CDR3 region has the DNA TGTGCCAGCAGCCCGACTAGCGGGAGGGCGGACATTCAGTACTTC.

Only a few counts were recorded for this clone. This chain uses TRBV5-1 with TRBJ2-3, with 9 bases lining up with TRBD2. The CDR3 extends over 15 amino acids. J gave up 2 bases and V 5 bases, and 6 bases lay outside the gene matches. Germline loops: CDR1 SGHRS, CDR2 YFSETQ. CDR3 sequence (DNA): TGCGCCAGCAGTGCGGGAGGGGGCCTCACAGATACGCAGTATTTT. This translates into CASSAGGGLTDTQYF.

The chain links TRBV6-1 to TRBJ2-7; TRBD1 aligns across 8 bases. The CDR3 consists of 13 residues. V trimming: 6 bases; J trimming: 3 bases; junction bases outside the gene matches: 4. In germline, CDR1 is MNHNS, CDR2 SASEGT. This CDR3 reads CASSWDRSYEQYF. CDR3 coding DNA: TGTGCCAGCAGCTGGGACAGGAGCTACGAGCAGTACTTC.

This clone occurred a few times. The chain joins TRBV18 to TRBJ2-5; weak D call: TRBD2 (5 bases). Between the trimmed V and J ends, which lost 8 bases and 5 bases, there was a span of 21 bases. The CDR3 extends over 15 amino acids. Per the germline V gene, CDR1 is KGHSH and CDR2 is LQKENI. In DNA form, the CDR3 reads TGTGCCAGCCGTCCTCGGGGTACACCTTGGGAGACCCAGTACTTC. Translating gives CASRPRGTPWETQYF.

The chain carries TRBV19 and TRBJ2-7, with 12 nucleotides matching TRBD2. This CDR3 comprises 15 residues. Unmatched junction bases numbered 6, after V lost 5 bases and J lost 4 bases. The germline CDR1 and CDR2 sequences are LNHDA and SQIVND (reference sequence). CDR3 protein: CASSLQGLAGYEQYF. The CDR3 DNA reads as TGTGCCAGTAGTCTCCAGGGACTAGCGGGTTACGAGCAGTACTTC. The full variable domain, rest sourced from reference TRBV19 and TRBJ2-7, is DGGITQSPKYLFRKEGQNVTLSCEQNLNHDAMYWYRQDPGQGLRLIYYSQIVNDFQKGDIAEGYSVSREKKESFPLTVTSAQKNPTAFYLCASSLQGLAGYEQYFGPGTRLTVT.

V usage is TRBV6-5 and J usage is TRBJ1-1, with TRBD1 identical over 7 bases. This CDR3 region has 13 residues. The V gene's germline CDR1 is MNHEY and CDR2 SVGAGI. V trimming: 0 bases; J trimming: 12 bases; junction bases outside the gene matches: 7. CDR3 DNA sequence: TGTGCCAGCAGTTACTCGATCACAGGGGATACTTTCTTT. The encoded protein is CASSYSITGDTFF.